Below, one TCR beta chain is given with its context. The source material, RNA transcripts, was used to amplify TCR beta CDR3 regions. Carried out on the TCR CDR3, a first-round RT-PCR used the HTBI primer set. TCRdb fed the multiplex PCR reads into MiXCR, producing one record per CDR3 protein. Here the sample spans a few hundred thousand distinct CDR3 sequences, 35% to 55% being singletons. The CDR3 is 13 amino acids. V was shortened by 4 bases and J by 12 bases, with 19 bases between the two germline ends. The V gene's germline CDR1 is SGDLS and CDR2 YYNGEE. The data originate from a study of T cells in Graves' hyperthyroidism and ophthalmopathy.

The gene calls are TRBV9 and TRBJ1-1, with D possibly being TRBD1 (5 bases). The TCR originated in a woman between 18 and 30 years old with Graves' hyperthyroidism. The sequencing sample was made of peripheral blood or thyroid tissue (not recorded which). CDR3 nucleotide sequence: TGTGCCAGCAGCTTAGCCCCGGGGACGAGGCCTTTCTTT. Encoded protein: CASSLAPGTRPFF.